The present TCR beta chain was sequenced within a study of glioma-infiltrating T cells. Germline trimming cut 0 bases from V and 3 bases from J; bases unmatched to any gene: 8. CDR1 and CDR2 (germline): LGHNA, YSLEER. This CDR3 is built from 17 residues. In this sample, this clonotype turned up a few times. TCR alpha and beta CDR3 regions were amplified from RNA using iRepertoire nested multiplex PCR. TCRdb re-analysed the multiplex PCR reads in MiXCR, keeping a single row per CDR3 protein. The sample shows a few hundred thousand distinct CDR3 sequences, around 45% of them seen only once. The origin of this receptor is a human donor with low-grade glioma or glioblastoma, undergoing nonglioma brain surgery, or in good health (not recorded which). V and J are TRBV4-3 and TRBJ2-3; 8 bases map to TRBD1. Sequencing was carried out using glioma tissue, nonneoplastic brain tissue, or PBMCs (not recorded which). The CDR3 DNA reads TGCGCCAGCAGCCAAGATCCCGGACAGGGCGGGACAGATACGCAGTATTTT. As protein: CASSQDPGQGGTDTQYF.